This T cell receptor beta chain emerged from a study of T-cell memory formation after mild COVID-19. Study information: TCR clusters were mostly donor specific. Findings of the study overall: While clones contracting from day 15 to 85 were balanced between CD4 and CD8, later expanders leaned CD4+.

Germline V gives CDR1 SGHTA, CDR2 FQGNSA. The trim removed 1 base at V and 4 bases at J, leaving 8 bases unmatched. This CDR3 spans 17 amino acids. This clonotype has just one count. Its antigen is unidentified. TCR alpha and TCR beta cDNA libraries carrying sample barcodes and UMIs were produced by 5'RACE using constant-segment primers. TCRdb processed the 5' RACE reads anew with MiXCR; each CDR3 protein has one entry. Seen here are 400,000 to 450,000 distinct CDR3 sequences, under 20% observed once, and the top ten hold 20% to 25%. The chain combines TRBV7-2 with TRBJ2-2; 8 bases fit TRBD2. This sequence was found in a man between 18 and 35 years old who had mild COVID-19 (a few samples of this study predate the infection). Cell type and time point are not known. Sequencing was performed on PBMCs or a T cell subset sorted from them (not recorded which). The DNA for the CDR3 is TGTGCCAGCAGCTTAGTGTCCAGCGGGGGTTTCACCGGGGAGCTGTTTTTT. It codes for CASSLVSSGGFTGELFF.